The next 25 T cell receptor beta chains were all read from a single sample in a study of T cells after yellow fever vaccination. TCRdb ran MiXCR on the 5' RACE reads and lists one entry per CDR3 protein. Counted here are about 340,000 distinct CDR3 sequences, approximately 13% occurring once; the ten biggest clones make up roughly 3%. This material consisted of CD4+ T cells sorted from PBMCs, taken 15 days after the yellow fever booster vaccination. These receptors originate from a man in his late teens or twenties who received the YFV17D yellow fever vaccine.

This clonotype was detected many times. The chain uses TRBV7-2 and TRBJ2-3, with no clear D. Germline-derived CDR1 and CDR2 are SGHTA and FQGNSA. The CDR3 totals 13 residues. V shed 1 base and J shed 7 bases, with 9 bases lying between them. CDR3 in DNA: TGTGCCAGCAGCTTAGAAGCCGAAAATACGCAGTATTTT. Protein: CASSLEAENTQYF.

CDR3 protein: CASSLFNEQFF. The CDR3 DNA is TGTGCCAGCAGTTTGTTCAATGAGCAGTTCTTC. This chain joins TRBV12-3 or TRBV12-4 and TRBJ2-1; D is uncertain. The CDR3 contains 11 residues. V was clipped by 3 bases and J by 6 bases, with 3 bases between them.

This clonotype was counted between two and nine times. This chain connects TRBV5-1 to TRBJ2-1, with D perhaps TRBD2 (6 bases). Germline CDR1 is SGHRS and CDR2 is YFSETQ. The CDR3 spans 15 residues. V gave up 4 bases and J gave up 0 bases, with 11 bases separating them. The CDR3 bases are TGCGCCAGCAGCGTCGAGGAGGGCTCCTACAATGAGCAGTTCTTC. Protein product: CASSVEEGSYNEQFF. Filled out from reference TRBV5-1 and TRBJ2-1, the complete variable domain reads KAGVTQTPRYLIKTRGQQVTLSCSPISGHRSVSWYQQTPGQGLQFLFEYFSETQRNKGNFPGRFSGRQFSNSRSEMNVSTLELGDSALYLCASSVEEGSYNEQFFGPGTRLTVL.

This clonotype was counted a few times. The chain has TRBV6-2 or TRBV6-3 and TRBJ1-5; D is perhaps TRBD1 (5 bases). The V end lost 2 bases, the J end lost 6 bases, and 11 bases lay between the germline ends. From germline, CDR1 is MNHEY and CDR2 SVGEGT. CDR3 length: 14 amino acids. The CDR3 sequence is CASSYRSGGQPQHF. The CDR3 nucleotides read TGTGCCAGCAGTTACCGGTCCGGGGGTCAGCCCCAGCATTTT.

V usage is TRBV20-1 and J usage is TRBJ2-3; no definite D call. V lost 0 bases to trimming and J lost 1 base, with 5 bases between them. The CDR3 is 13 residues long. CDR1 and CDR2 from the germline V gene are DFQATT and SNEGSKA (reference sequence). The chain's CDR3 is CSARDPGTDTQYF. DNA of the CDR3: TGCAGTGCTAGAGATCCAGGCACAGATACGCAGTATTTT.

The V and J genes are TRBV7-3 and TRBJ2-4; D is possibly TRBD2 (6 bases). CDR3 length: 16 amino acids. Per germline, CDR1 SGHTA and CDR2 FQGTGA. Between the trimmed V and J ends, which lost 6 bases and 3 bases, there was a span of 18 bases. The CDR3 loop reads CASSAGGSVGKNIQYF. Here the CDR3 DNA reads TGTGCCAGCAGTGCCGGAGGGTCGGTTGGCAAAAACATTCAGTACTTC.

In its sample, this clonotype was seen a few times. The chain is built from TRBV7-2 and TRBJ1-5; D ambiguous. The ends were cut back, 5 bases at V and 0 bases at J, with 14 bases in the middle. Germline values: CDR1 SGHTA, CDR2 FQGNSA. This CDR3 contains 16 residues. DNA for the CDR3: TGTGCCAGCAGCCCTCTAGCCGAGGATAGCAATCAGCCCCAGCATTTT. Residues: CASSPLAEDSNQPQHF.

Many counts were recorded for this clonotype. J is TRBJ2-2 and V is TRBV6-1; D perhaps matches TRBD1 (5 bases). Deletions cut 2 bases from V and 1 base from J, with 8 bases between. The CDR3 is 15 amino acids. Germline V gene lookup returns CDR1 MNHNS and CDR2 SASEGT. CDR3 region: CASSEYRGNTGELFF. DNA for the CDR3: TGTGCCAGCAGTGAATATAGGGGGAACACCGGGGAGCTGTTTTTT.

The CDR3 loop is CASSLGGAEYTF. In DNA form, the CDR3 reads TGCGCCAGCAGCCTGGGGGGGGCAGAGTACACCTTC. The chain links TRBV5-1 to TRBJ1-2, with D possibly being TRBD1 (6 bases). This CDR3 region has 12 residues. V was shortened by 4 bases and J by 11 bases, with 15 bases between the two germline ends. Looked up from germline, CDR1 is SGHRS and CDR2 is YFSETQ.

The table lists this clonotype with many counts. The J gene is TRBJ1-6, the V gene TRBV5-5; tentative D call: TRBD1 (5 bases). Germline values: CDR1 SGHKS, CDR2 YYEKEE (reference sequence). The CDR3 is 14 amino acids. V was shortened by 7 bases and J by 2 bases, with 10 bases between the two germline ends. CDR3 DNA sequence: TGTGCCAGCCTCTCGGGGGCCTATAATTCACCCCTCCACTTT. Translating gives CASLSGAYNSPLHF.

The chain carries TRBV4-1 and TRBJ1-4; the D gene is possibly TRBD1 (6 bases). The CDR3 is made up of 15 amino acids. V lost 6 bases and J 8 bases, leaving 19 bases between the germline ends. Germline V lookup: CDR1 MGHRA, CDR2 YSYEKL. CDR3 DNA sequence: TGCGCCAGCAGAAACTTAACAGGGAAGGAAGAAAAACTGTTTTTT. Its protein is CASRNLTGKEEKLFF.

This clonotype was observed a few times. The chain's CDR3 is CASSLTWTSGGADTQYF. DNA for the CDR3: TGTGCCAGCAGTTTAACCTGGACTAGCGGGGGTGCAGATACGCAGTATTTT. J is TRBJ2-3 and V is TRBV12-3 or TRBV12-4, with 13 bases lining up with TRBD2. J was trimmed by 4 bases and V by 2 bases; bases with no gene match: 6. CDR3 size: 17 residues.

The chain joins TRBV19 to TRBJ2-1, with D perhaps given as TRBD1 or TRBD2 (5 bases each). The CDR3 loop spans 12 amino acids. Germline CDR1 and CDR2: LNHDA and SQIVND (reference sequence). V dropped 5 bases and J dropped 9 bases, with 11 bases sitting between them. CDR3 amino acids: CASSRDGGEQFF. The CDR3 coding sequence is TGTGCCAGTAGTCGGGATGGGGGTGAGCAGTTCTTC.

This clonotype has just a few counts. V is TRBV12-3 or TRBV12-4 and J is TRBJ2-1; 10 bases line up with TRBD2. This CDR3 spans 14 amino acids. Trimming cost V 5 bases and J 8 bases; bases outside gene matches: 6. CDR3 coding DNA: TGTGCCAGCAGTCTCAGCGGGGGGGGGGATGAGCAGTTCTTC. Amino acid sequence: CASSLSGGGDEQFF.

This clonotype was seen a single time. The chain couples TRBV18 to TRBJ2-1; possibly TRBD2 for D (5 bases). V lost 2 bases, J lost 6 bases, and 8 bases lay in between. The germline CDR1 and CDR2 sequences are KGHSH and LQKENI. The CDR3 is 13 residues long. CDR3 protein: CASSPGSLNEQFF. In DNA form, the CDR3 reads TGTGCCAGCTCACCAGGGAGCCTCAATGAGCAGTTCTTC.

This clonotype showed up just a few times. V and J are TRBV28 and TRBJ2-1; D gene unclear. Germline-derived CDR1 and CDR2 are MDHEN and SYDVKM. V dropped 8 bases and J dropped 11 bases, with 7 bases sitting between them. This CDR3 region has 9 residues. CDR3 DNA sequence: TGTGCCAGCGGAGATCAGCAGTTCTTC. It encodes CASGDQQFF.

The sample holds a few counts of this clonotype. This chain links TRBV23-1 with TRBJ2-5; 10 bases are shared with TRBD1. TRBV23-1 is an open reading frame, and its role is uncertain. The CDR3 has 16 amino acids. V lost 10 bases to trimming and J lost 5 bases; unmatched junction nucleotides: 16. CDR3 sequence: CATTHPRTGGTETQYF. The CDR3 region has the DNA TGCGCCACAACACACCCCCGGACAGGGGGTACCGAGACCCAGTACTTC.

This chain uses TRBV24-1 with TRBJ1-2; D unresolved. Germline V CDR1 and CDR2: KGHDR, SFDVKD. V dropped 5 bases and J dropped 4 bases, with 13 bases sitting between them. This CDR3 spans 14 amino acids. CDR3 sequence: CATSGAGEGYGYTF. The CDR3 DNA is TGTGCCACCAGTGGGGCAGGTGAAGGCTATGGCTACACCTTC.

This clonotype was seen repeatedly, ten times or more. This chain joins TRBV6-5 and TRBJ1-1; no clear D gene. Germline CDR1 and CDR2: MNHEY and SVGAGI. The CDR3 is 12 residues long. V dropped 6 bases and J dropped 0 bases, with 5 bases sitting between them. The DNA for the CDR3 is TGTGCCAGCAGAGAAATGAACACTGAAGCTTTCTTT. It encodes CASREMNTEAFF.

V is TRBV3-1 and J is TRBJ2-7; 8 bases fit TRBD1. The CDR3 runs 16 residues. Germline trimming cut 0 bases from V and 2 bases from J; bases unmatched to any gene: 6. CDR1 is LGHDT and CDR2 is YNNKEL in the germline V gene (reference sequence). The CDR3 is CASSQDHATGAYEQYV. The CDR3 region has the DNA TGTGCCAGCAGCCAAGATCATGCGACAGGGGCCTACGAGCAGTACGTC.

This clonotype was counted many times. The chain has TRBV5-1 and TRBJ2-3; D possibly corresponds to TRBD2 (7 bases). Germline V lookup: CDR1 SGHRS, CDR2 YFSETQ. CDR3 length: 16 amino acids. The germline V and J ends were trimmed by 0 bases and 0 bases, with 11 bases remaining between them. The CDR3 sequence: CASSLVGGPSTDTQYF. Written as DNA, the CDR3 is TGCGCCAGCAGCTTGGTCGGGGGGCCGAGCACAGATACGCAGTATTTT.

The J gene is TRBJ2-3, the V gene TRBV20-1; 12 bases agree with TRBD2. Germline values: CDR1 DFQATT, CDR2 SNEGSKA (reference sequence). After removal of 0 bases from V and 4 bases from J, the junction contained 5 bases not matched to a gene. The CDR3 sequence is 16 residues long. The CDR3 here is CSARDRASGGADTQYF. For the CDR3, the DNA is TGCAGTGCTAGAGATCGGGCTAGCGGGGGGGCAGATACGCAGTATTTT.

To note about this clonotype: Compared with germline, one end of the junction differs, possibly owing to a read error. The CDR3 sequence is CDSSYGPIGLAKNIQYF. The CDR3 region has the DNA TGTGACAGCAGTTACGGACCTATCGGGCTAGCCAAAAACATTCAGTACTTC. The chain joins TRBV6-5 to TRBJ2-4; no clear D. This CDR3 contains 17 residues. Per the germline V gene, CDR1 is MNHEY and CDR2 is SVGAGI.

This clonotype has only a few counts. This sequence joins TRBV28 and TRBJ2-3; D perhaps matches TRBD1 (6 bases). CDR1 and CDR2 (germline): MDHEN, SYDVKM. Between the trimmed V and J ends, which lost 6 bases and 0 bases, there was a span of 13 bases. This CDR3 region has 15 residues. Here the CDR3 reads CASRGQSGSTDTQYF. The CDR3 DNA sequence: TGTGCCAGCAGGGGACAATCAGGCAGCACAGATACGCAGTATTTT.

This clonotype has a handful of counts. The chain uses TRBV7-2 and TRBJ1-1; D perhaps matches TRBD1 (5 bases). Trimming took 2 bases from V and 3 from J, leaving 16 bases between them. Germline values: CDR1 SGHTA, CDR2 FQGNSA. This CDR3 is built from 16 residues. CDR3 bases: TGTGCCAGCAGCTTACGTCTGGGGCCGCGGGACACTGAAGCTTTCTTT. It yields the protein CASSLRLGPRDTEAFF.